This record looks at one TCR beta chain sequence and its context. The sample is drawn from a study of shared clonotypes between healthy human individuals. The CDR3 is made up of 12 amino acids. The ends were cut back, 4 bases at V and 3 bases at J, with 6 bases in the middle. Germline loops: CDR1 LNHDA, CDR2 SQIVND (reference sequence). The method was immunoSEQ multiplex PCR; TCRdb's version includes in-frame clones alone and lacks a portion of them. Among 2,500,000 or so clones listed, 93% were seen once. The origin of this receptor is a man aged 18 to 29 in good health. Some clones in this sample may be carry-over from other donors' samples. V usage is TRBV19 and J usage is TRBJ1-2, with no clear D. Source material: naive CD4+ T cells from PBMCs. Subset of the sample: CD45RA+ positively selected. The CDR3, as DNA: TGTGCCAGTAGTAATCCTGACTATGGCTACACCTTC. This sequence encodes CASSNPDYGYTF. The entire variable domain, with the rest obtained from reference TRBV19 and TRBJ1-2, is as follows: DGGITQSPKYLFRKEGQNVTLSCEQNLNHDAMYWYRQDPGQGLRLIYYSQIVNDFQKGDIAEGYSVSREKKESFPLTVTSAQKNPTAFYLCASSNPDYGYTFGSGTRLTVV.